Presented here are 10 T cell receptor beta chains from one specimen sequenced in a study of T cell responses to AZD1222 COVID-19 vaccine. TCRdb keeps only in-frame clones here, not all; method: immunoSEQ multiplex PCR. There are roughly 150,000 clones in the sample; around nine tenths occur only once, and around 3% lies in the top ten. The source was peripheral blood, collected 28 days after the second AZD1222 dose. These receptors originate from an adult who received the AZD1222 COVID-19 vaccine.

This chain uses TRBV7-9 with TRBJ1-5; perhaps TRBD1 as D (6 bases). CDR1 is SEHNR, CDR2 FQNEAQ, per germline (reference sequence). V shed 5 bases and J shed 6 bases, with 17 bases lying between them. The length of the CDR3 is 15 residues. DNA of the CDR3: TGTGCCAGCAGCCCTGGGGGGGGGCAGGGTCAGCCCCAGCATTTT. Translating gives CASSPGGGQGQPQHF.

This clone occurred once. The chain combines TRBV3-1 (or the pseudogene TRBV3-2) with TRBJ2-7, with D perhaps TRBD1 (6 bases). From germline, CDR1 is LGHDT and CDR2 YNNKEL (reference sequence). This CDR3 region has 14 residues. V was trimmed by 4 bases and J by 0 bases, leaving 10 bases between them. DNA for the CDR3: TGTGCCAGCAGCCGAATGGACAGCTCCTACGAGCAGTACTTC. Its protein product is CASSRMDSSYEQYF.

The chain's CDR3 is CASGLVLGTGVYEQYF. DNA for the CDR3: TGTGCTAGTGGTTTGGTACTGGGGACAGGTGTCTACGAGCAGTACTTC. This chain joins TRBV12-5 and TRBJ2-7; the match to TRBD1 covers 8 bases. V lost 0 bases to trimming and J lost 3 bases; unmatched junction nucleotides: 7. CDR1 is LGHNT and CDR2 is FRNRAP in the germline V gene. CDR3 length equals 16 residues.

This clone was found once. V is TRBV11-2 and J is TRBJ1-1; D gene unclear. The V end lost 1 base, the J end lost 6 bases, and 6 bases lay between the germline ends. There are 12 residues in the CDR3. Germline CDR1 and CDR2: SGHAT and FQNNGV. CDR3 sequence: CASSLAAPEAFF. CDR3 in DNA: TGTGCCAGCAGCTTAGCGGCCCCTGAAGCTTTCTTT.

The rearrangement uses TRBV4-3 and TRBJ2-3; D is possibly TRBD2 (7 bases). Trimming cost V 5 bases and J 4 bases, with 16 bases left between them. Germline V gives CDR1 LGHNA, CDR2 YSLEER. The CDR3 sequence is 15 residues long. The CDR3 region is CASSETRGGADTQYF. The CDR3 coding sequence is TGCGCCAGCAGCGAAACCCGCGGGGGCGCAGATACGCAGTATTTT.

J is TRBJ1-5 and V is TRBV30, with 11 positions matching TRBD1. Looked up from germline, CDR1 is GTSNPN and CDR2 is SVGIG (reference sequence). With V trimmed by 2 bases and J by 6 bases, 3 bases remained unmatched. The CDR3 is made up of 14 amino acids. This CDR3 reads CAWSRDRGIQPQHF. The CDR3, as DNA: TGTGCCTGGAGTCGGGACAGGGGGATTCAGCCCCAGCATTTT.

The rearrangement links TRBV28 to TRBJ2-2, with 9 bases fitting TRBD1. The germline V gene has CDR1 MDHEN and CDR2 SYDVKM. V shed 10 bases and J 6 bases; nucleotides not matched to a gene: 12. The CDR3 is 15 residues long. This CDR3 reads CATEGGQGPPGELFF. The CDR3 nucleotides are TGTGCCACCGAGGGGGGACAGGGACCCCCCGGGGAGCTGTTTTTT.

The J gene is TRBJ1-1, the V gene TRBV28; no firm D call. Germline loops: CDR1 MDHEN, CDR2 SYDVKM. V shed 1 base and J shed 12 bases, with 18 bases lying between them. This CDR3 contains 14 residues. The CDR3 sequence is CASSLFGGVRATFF. As DNA, the CDR3 is TGTGCCAGCAGTTTATTTGGCGGGGTCCGGGCGACTTTCTTT.

V and J are TRBV9 and TRBJ1-4; D is undetermined. The CDR3 loop spans 14 amino acids. Trimming pared 2 bases from V and 6 bases from J, leaving 11 bases between. The germline V gene encodes CDR1 SGDLS and CDR2 YYNGEE. CDR3 sequence (DNA): TGTGCCAGCAGCGTCGGAGACGGCGATGAAAAACTGTTTTTT. It is translated as CASSVGDGDEKLFF.

The rearrangement links TRBV28 to TRBJ2-7, with D maybe TRBD1 (5 bases). The CDR3 has 16 residues. The germline V and J ends were trimmed by 2 bases and 5 bases, with 19 bases remaining between them. Germline CDR1 is MDHEN and CDR2 is SYDVKM. The CDR3 DNA follows: TGTGCCAGCAGTTTACTTTCTGCAGGGCTGAACCACGAGCAGTACTTC. Translated, it gives CASSLLSAGLNHEQYF.